Presented here are 30 T cell receptor beta chains from one specimen sequenced in a study of blood T cell repertoires in COVID-19. Data came from immunoSEQ multiplex PCR; TCRdb stores just in-frame clones and leaves some out. The sample yields around 100,000 clones, over 70% seen once. Sequenced: peripheral blood. Receptors were obtained from a man aged 50 to 59 with acute or convalescent COVID-19.

The chain employs TRBV28 and TRBJ2-3; TRBD2 aligns across 8 bases. This CDR3 is built from 14 residues. Germline values: CDR1 MDHEN, CDR2 SYDVKM. V shed 6 bases and J 6 bases; nucleotides not matched to a gene: 8. The CDR3 is CASSLRGGLDTQYF. CDR3 DNA sequence: TGTGCCAGCAGCCTTCGGGGGGGCCTCGATACGCAGTATTTT.

This chain links TRBV27 with TRBJ1-5, with D tentatively TRBD1 (5 bases). The CDR3 sequence is 14 residues long. CDR1 is MNHEY and CDR2 is SMNVEV in the germline V gene (reference sequence). V lost 6 bases and J lost 5, with 14 bases in between. The CDR3 DNA reads as TGTGCCAGCAGCCCAGGGTGGGTCGATCAGCCCCAGCATTTT. As protein: CASSPGWVDQPQHF.

The chain joins TRBV2 to TRBJ2-5; D is perhaps TRBD2 (6 bases). Per the germline V gene, CDR1 is SNHLY and CDR2 is FYNNEI. V was pared by 6 bases and J by 1 base, with 12 bases between. This CDR3 is 14 amino acids long. CDR3 sequence reads: CASRRAEGQETQYF. In nucleotides, the CDR3 is TGTGCCAGCAGGCGGGCGGAGGGCCAAGAGACCCAGTACTTC. Full variable domain (rest looked up from reference TRBV2 and TRBJ2-5): EPEVTQTPSHQVTQMGQEVILRCVPISNHLYFYWYRQILGQKVEFLVSFYNNEISEKSEIFDDQFSVERPDGSNFTLKIRSTKLEDSAMYFCASRRAEGQETQYFGPGTRLLVL.

The V gene is TRBV4-2, the J gene TRBJ1-2; D not certain. The CDR3 length is 14 residues. From germline, CDR1 is LGHNA and CDR2 YNFKEQ. V lost 0 bases to trimming and J lost 4 bases, with 9 bases between them. CDR3 residues: CASSQDPRGYGYTF. For the CDR3, the DNA is TGTGCCAGCAGCCAAGATCCCCGGGGCTATGGCTACACCTTC.

The rearrangement joins TRBV7-3 to TRBJ2-3; TRBD2 might be the D (6 bases). Germline V gives CDR1 SGHTA, CDR2 FQGTGA. V was clipped by 4 bases and J by 1 base, with 18 bases between them. This CDR3 has 17 amino acids. This chain's CDR3 is CASSSKPGGSGTDTQYF. The CDR3 nucleotides read TGTGCCAGCAGCTCCAAACCTGGAGGGTCGGGCACAGATACGCAGTATTTT.

V and J are TRBV6-1 and TRBJ1-2; 9 bases align to TRBD1. Unmatched junction bases numbered 5, after V lost 0 bases and J lost 6 bases. This CDR3 is 15 amino acids long. Germline V gives CDR1 MNHNS, CDR2 SASEGT. As DNA, the CDR3 is TGTGCCAGCAGTGAAGCTGGGACAGGGCTAAATGGCTACACCTTC. It encodes CASSEAGTGLNGYTF.

The J gene is TRBJ1-3, the V gene TRBV5-1; D possibly corresponds to TRBD1 (5 bases). The CDR3 runs 15 residues. Per germline, CDR1 SGHRS and CDR2 YFSETQ. V was trimmed by 0 bases and J by 2 bases, leaving 9 bases between them. CDR3 DNA: TGCGCCAGCAGCTTGGATGGGACTCCTGGAAACACCATATATTTT. It yields the protein CASSLDGTPGNTIYF.

This clone is a singleton in its sample. The CDR3 region is CASSLTAGNTIYF. The CDR3 DNA sequence: TGCGCCAGCAGCTTGACAGCTGGAAACACCATATATTTT. The chain links TRBV5-1 to TRBJ1-3; unclear D gene. V lost 1 base, J lost 2 bases, and 4 bases lay in between. CDR3 length: 13 residues. Germline V gene data show CDR1 as SGHRS and CDR2 as YFSETQ.

This rearrangement joins TRBV5-6 to TRBJ1-2, with 9 bases fitting TRBD1. This CDR3 has 17 residues. The V gene end was trimmed by 4 bases and the J gene end by 2 bases; junction bases not matched to a gene: 12. Germline CDR1 and CDR2: SGHDT and YYEEEE. The CDR3 sequence: CASSLYRGRTGNYGYTF. As DNA, the CDR3 is TGTGCCAGCAGCCTCTACAGGGGGCGCACTGGGAACTATGGCTACACCTTC.

The chain carries TRBV5-1 and TRBJ2-1, with 9 bases aligning to TRBD2. This CDR3 spans 17 amino acids. Germline V CDR1 and CDR2: SGHRS, YFSETQ. V lost 0 bases to trimming and J lost 6 bases; unmatched junction nucleotides: 10. The CDR3 loop is CASSLVVSGGLGNEQFF. Written as DNA, the CDR3 is TGCGCCAGCAGCTTGGTAGTGAGCGGGGGGCTGGGCAATGAGCAGTTCTTC.

This sequence joins TRBV6-1 and TRBJ1-5; 7 positions agree with TRBD1. CDR3 size: 16 residues. V was pared by 4 bases and J by 2 bases, with 8 bases of the junction left unmatched. Germline lookup yields CDR1 MNHNS and CDR2 SASEGT. The CDR3 DNA reads as TGTGCCAGCAGTGCCTCCCGGGACAGTCGCAATCAGCCCCAGCATTTT. Its translation: CASSASRDSRNQPQHF.

The CDR3 nucleotides are TGTGCCAGCAGTGAAGAGACAGGGGGGGCCTACGAGCAGTACTTC. As protein: CASSEETGGAYEQYF. V gene TRBV2 combines with J gene TRBJ2-7; 9 bases map to TRBD1. CDR3 length: 15 amino acids. Trimming at V came to 1 base and at J to 2 bases, leaving 3 bases not matched to a gene. Germline V CDR1 and CDR2: SNHLY, FYNNEI. The whole variable domain, filled in from reference TRBV2 and TRBJ2-7, reads EPEVTQTPSHQVTQMGQEVILRCVPISNHLYFYWYRQILGQKVEFLVSFYNNEISEKSEIFDDQFSVERPDGSNFTLKIRSTKLEDSAMYFCASSEETGGAYEQYFGPGTRLTVT.

This rearrangement joins TRBV7-3 to TRBJ2-3; perhaps TRBD2 as D (5 bases). The germline V and J ends were trimmed by 5 bases and 6 bases, with 9 bases remaining between them. The CDR3 length is 12 residues. Germline V gene data show CDR1 as SGHTA and CDR2 as FQGTGA. CDR3 coding DNA: TGTGCCAGCAGCAACCCGGGGGATACGCAGTATTTT. Encoded protein: CASSNPGDTQYF.

This clone has only one observation. The chain carries TRBV10-2 and TRBJ2-2; 8 bases align to TRBD1. Germline V gene data show CDR1 as WSHSY and CDR2 as SAAADI. J was trimmed by 1 base and V by 0 bases; bases with no gene match: 1. There are 16 residues in the CDR3. CDR3 coding DNA: TGCGCCAGCAGTGAGTCCGGACAGGGGAACACCGGGGAGCTGTTTTTT. It specifies CASSESGQGNTGELFF.

The chain carries TRBV11-2 and TRBJ2-2, with 11 positions matching TRBD2. The CDR3 length is 15 residues. CDR1 and CDR2 (germline): SGHAT, FQNNGV. Trimming removed 5 bases from V and 5 bases from J; junction bases left unmatched: 4. The CDR3 loop is CASSRGLAATGELFF. The DNA of the CDR3 is TGTGCCAGCAGCCGGGGACTAGCGGCAACCGGGGAGCTGTTTTTT.

The V gene is TRBV6-6, the J gene TRBJ1-6; D remains ambiguous. This CDR3 comprises 14 residues. V dropped 2 bases and J dropped 10 bases, with 12 bases sitting between them. Germline V CDR1 and CDR2: MNHNY, SVGAGI (reference sequence). Written as DNA, the CDR3 is TGTGCCAGCAGTTACCCGGAGGGTGGATCACCCCTCCACTTT. Translated, it gives CASSYPEGGSPLHF.

The chain has TRBV20-1 and TRBJ2-7; 14 bases are shared with TRBD2. The V segment lost 3 bases and the J segment 5 bases; nucleotides outside the gene matches: 9. CDR3 length: 16 amino acids. CDR1 DFQATT and CDR2 SNEGSKA come from the germline V gene (reference sequence). The CDR3 region has the DNA TGCAGTGCTAGTGCCAGACTAGCGGGGGGGCTCGACGAGCAGTACTTC. This codes for CSASARLAGGLDEQYF.

The V call is TRBV5-5, the J call TRBJ1-1; D may be TRBD1 (6 bases). The V end was cut by 4 bases, the J end by 1 base, with 11 bases between. The CDR3 length is 14 residues. The germline gives CDR1 SGHKS, CDR2 YYEKEE (reference sequence). This CDR3 reads CASSPTGPNTEAFF. In nucleotides, the CDR3 is TGTGCCAGCAGCCCCACAGGGCCGAACACTGAAGCTTTCTTT.

The V and J genes are TRBV6-5 and TRBJ1-2; D perhaps matches TRBD1 (6 bases). The CDR3 is 14 residues long. V lost 6 bases, J lost 7 bases, and 18 bases lay in between. Germline assignment: CDR1 MNHEY and CDR2 SVGAGI. DNA for the CDR3: TGTGCCAGCAGCCAATTAGGGGGGGGCTTTGGCTACACCTTC. Its translation: CASSQLGGGFGYTF.

The chain has TRBV27 and TRBJ1-5, with D maybe TRBD1 (5 bases). From germline, CDR1 is MNHEY and CDR2 SMNVEV (reference sequence). This CDR3 contains 15 residues. V lost 0 bases to trimming and J lost 1 base, with 7 bases between them. CDR3 DNA: TGTGCCAGCAGTTTATCCGGGGGAAGCAATCAGCCCCAGCATTTT. Protein sequence: CASSLSGGSNQPQHF.

The V and J genes are TRBV19 and TRBJ1-5; D unclear. The CDR3 consists of 15 residues. Germline V CDR1 and CDR2: LNHDA, SQIVND (reference sequence). The V end was cut by 3 bases, the J end by 1 base, with 10 bases between. Written as DNA, the CDR3 is TGTGCCAGTAGTATTGGGCCGGGAAGCAATCAGCCCCAGCATTTT. Protein sequence: CASSIGPGSNQPQHF.

The chain recombines TRBV18 with TRBJ2-2; TRBD2 aligns across 8 bases. Looked up from germline, CDR1 is KGHSH and CDR2 is LQKENI. Losses at the gene ends were 0 bases for V and 6 bases for J; bases not matched to a gene: 6. This CDR3 contains 16 residues. The CDR3 loop reads CASSPPLAASAGELFF. The CDR3 DNA follows: TGTGCCAGCTCACCACCACTAGCGGCAAGCGCCGGGGAGCTGTTTTTT.

This chain links TRBV6-6 with TRBJ1-5; 12 nucleotides agree with TRBD1. Trimming at V came to 10 bases and at J to 1 base, leaving 5 bases not matched to a gene. CDR1 and CDR2 (germline): MNHNY, SVGAGI (reference sequence). The CDR3 has 15 amino acids. Here the CDR3 DNA reads TGTGCCATTGGGACAGGGGGCGGGAGCAATCAGCCCCAGCATTTT. This codes for CAIGTGGGSNQPQHF.

This clone has just a few counts. J is TRBJ1-1 and V is TRBV6-5; possible D gene TRBD1, 5 bases. Germline lookup yields CDR1 MNHEY and CDR2 SVGAGI. The CDR3 sequence is 12 residues long. The V and J ends lost 5 bases and 7 bases respectively, with 11 bases between them. CDR3 nucleotides: TGTGCCAGCAGTCCACGGACACTTGAAGCTTTCTTT. Translation: CASSPRTLEAFF.

The chain combines TRBV24-1 with TRBJ2-3; perhaps TRBD1 as D (6 bases). Germline values: CDR1 KGHDR, CDR2 SFDVKD. There are 15 residues in the CDR3. V lost 3 bases and J 3 bases, leaving 12 bases between the germline ends. Here the CDR3 DNA reads TGTGCCACCAGTGATCGTCGCCAGGGGACAGATACGCAGTATTTT. Translated, it gives CATSDRRQGTDTQYF.

This clone has more than one count but fewer than ten. The chain combines TRBV2 with TRBJ2-5; TRBD1 aligns across 7 bases. Trimming at V came to 8 bases and at J to 9 bases, leaving 9 bases not matched to a gene. The CDR3 is made up of 12 amino acids. Germline V gene sequence: CDR1 SNHLY, CDR2 FYNNEI. CDR3 amino acids: CASRWLRGPQYF. CDR3 nucleotide sequence: TGTGCCAGCCGATGGTTAAGGGGGCCCCAGTACTTC.

V usage is TRBV6-5 and J usage is TRBJ1-2; 7 bases map to TRBD1. The CDR3 length is 14 residues. CDR1 and CDR2 from the germline V gene are MNHEY and SVGAGI. With 4 bases clipped from V and 4 bases from J, the junction kept 6 bases outside the gene matches. The CDR3 nucleotides read TGTGCCAGCAGTTCCCTCGGACAGGCCTATGGCTACACCTTC. Encoded protein: CASSSLGQAYGYTF.

The chain combines TRBV5-4 with TRBJ2-5; 8 bases are a match to TRBD1. This CDR3 contains 15 residues. The V segment lost 4 bases and the J segment 0 bases; nucleotides outside the gene matches: 5. Germline V gives CDR1 SGHNT, CDR2 YYREEE (reference sequence). Here the CDR3 reads CASSRSGQDQETQYF. For the CDR3, the DNA is TGTGCCAGCAGCAGGTCGGGACAGGACCAAGAGACCCAGTACTTC.

This rearrangement joins TRBV7-8 to TRBJ2-3; 8 bases match TRBD2. The germline gives CDR1 SGHVS, CDR2 FQNEAQ. The CDR3 loop spans 16 amino acids. Trimming took 1 base from V and 3 from J; bases not matched to a gene: 6. The DNA of the CDR3 is TGTGCCAGCAGCTTAGTCTCGGGGGGGGAAACAGATACGCAGTATTTT. Its protein is CASSLVSGGETDTQYF.

CDR3 residues: CASNLGQHTDTQYF. Written as DNA, the CDR3 is TGCGCCAGCAACCTCGGACAGCACACAGATACGCAGTATTTT. The chain employs TRBV5-1 and TRBJ2-3; D might be TRBD1 (6 bases). V lost 6 bases to trimming and J lost 2 bases, with 13 bases between them. CDR3 size: 14 residues. CDR1 is SGHRS and CDR2 is YFSETQ in the germline V gene.